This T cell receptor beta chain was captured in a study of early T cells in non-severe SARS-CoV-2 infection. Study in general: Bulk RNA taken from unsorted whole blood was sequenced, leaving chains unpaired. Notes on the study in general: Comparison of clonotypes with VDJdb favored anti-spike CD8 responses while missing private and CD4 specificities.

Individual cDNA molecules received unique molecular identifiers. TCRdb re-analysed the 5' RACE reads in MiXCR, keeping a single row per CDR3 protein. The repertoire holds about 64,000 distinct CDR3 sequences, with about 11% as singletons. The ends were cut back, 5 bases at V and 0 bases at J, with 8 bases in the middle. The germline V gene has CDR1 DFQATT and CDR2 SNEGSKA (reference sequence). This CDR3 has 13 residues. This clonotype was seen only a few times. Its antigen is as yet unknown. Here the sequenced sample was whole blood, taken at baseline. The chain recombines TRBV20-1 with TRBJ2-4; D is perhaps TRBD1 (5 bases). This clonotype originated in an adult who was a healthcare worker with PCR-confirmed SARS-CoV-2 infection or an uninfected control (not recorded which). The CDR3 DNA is TGCAGTGCTGTCCAGGGAGCCAAAAACATTCAGTACTTC. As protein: CSAVQGAKNIQYF.